This T cell receptor (beta chain) was sequenced in a study of T cells after yellow fever vaccination. Overall study findings and caveats: The secondary response was weaker but peaked faster, day 5 versus 15.

V lost 6 bases, J lost 11 bases, and 25 bases lay in between. This CDR3 region has 15 residues. On this clonotype: Its antigen is unidentified.

5'RACE template switching produced TCR cDNA carrying a universal primer site and UMIs. MiXCR, applied by TCRdb to the 5' RACE reads, yields one record per CDR3 protein. The table records a few hundred thousand distinct CDR3 sequences, roughly 4.8% of them present only once. V usage is TRBV12-3 or TRBV12-4 and J usage is TRBJ1-2, with unresolved D. This clonotype originated in a man aged 18 to 29 who received the YFV17D yellow fever vaccine. The sequencing here drew on CD4+ T cells sorted from PBMCs, taken on the day of the yellow fever booster vaccination. CDR3 in amino acids: CASRPSGGALVGYTF. CDR3 DNA: TGTGCCAGCAGACCTTCGGGAGGCGCTTTGGTCGGGTACACCTTC.